This TCR beta chain was sequenced in a study of human T cells and chemical hapten exposure. Time point noted: pre-sensitization, week 0. Stated treatment: therapeutic diphenylcyclopropenone sensitization with weekly scalp DPC. There are many counts of this clonotype. MiXCR was run by TCRdb on the RACE reads, yielding one entry per CDR3 protein. The profile shows tens of thousands of distinct CDR3 sequences, 9.4% of them singletons. Trimming took off 7 bases at V and 4 bases at J, with 23 bases between the two ends. Germline CDR1 and CDR2: SGHNT and YYREEE (reference sequence). There are 16 residues in the CDR3.

The receptor was isolated from a woman in her 40s with alopecia areata. Some clones in this sample may be carry-over from other donors' samples. The source material was whole blood, sampled in connection with sensitization to the hapten diphenylcyclopropenone (DPC). The rearrangement uses TRBV5-4 and TRBJ1-1; possible D gene TRBD1, 6 bases. The CDR3 loop is CASHPPPTGRATEAFF. Here the CDR3 DNA reads TGTGCCAGCCACCCGCCACCAACAGGGCGGGCCACTGAAGCTTTCTTT.